The source of this T cell receptor beta chain is a study of T cell responses to AZD1222 COVID-19 vaccine. Overall study results and limits: Donors were largely white British and mainly female; clonal diversity was possibly underestimated. At 160-218 and 743-854, vaccine-associated CD4 TCRs were dominant, and they spanned spike. Unmutated variant regions reportedly attract nearly half of all spike-specific TCRs. There were repertoire samples only from the period after the peak T cell response.

In regard to this clone: Its target is unknown.

This CDR3 has 16 residues. Trimming cost V 7 bases and J 0 bases; bases outside gene matches: 4. Germline V gene sequence: CDR1 SNHLY, CDR2 FYNNEI. The protocol was immunoSEQ multiplex PCR, while the TCRdb copy is restricted to in-frame clones and leaves out a portion. The repertoire holds around 60,000 clones, around 90% seen once, with roughly 6.7% in the top ten. This sequence originates from an adult who received the MenACWY meningococcal vaccine as a control. The V gene is TRBV2, the J gene TRBJ1-4, with 11 bases aligning to TRBD1. The source material was peripheral blood, sampled 28 days after the second dose of the MenACWY control vaccine. The CDR3 loop is CASKDRGPATNEKLFF. CDR3 DNA: TGTGCCAGCAAGGACAGGGGGCCGGCAACTAATGAAAAACTGTTTTTT.